The 4 T cell receptor beta chains in this list originate from one sample, sequenced in a study of blood T cell repertoires in COVID-19. Profiling relied on immunoSEQ multiplex PCR, and the TCRdb table lists in-frame clones only, not all of them. The table lists roughly 240,000 clones, about 90% of them singletons. The sample was peripheral blood. All receptors come from a woman aged 25 to 39 who had recovered from COVID-19.

The chain joins TRBV30 to TRBJ2-1; 7 bases map to TRBD2. Looked up from germline, CDR1 is GTSNPN and CDR2 is SVGIG (reference sequence). The CDR3 loop spans 16 amino acids. V was clipped by 0 bases and J by 2 bases; unmatched bases: 7. CDR3 in amino acids: CAWSVFVGGAYNEQFF. Written as DNA, the CDR3 is TGTGCCTGGAGTGTTTTCGTTGGGGGGGCCTACAATGAGCAGTTCTTC.

J is TRBJ2-7 and V is TRBV3-1 (or the pseudogene TRBV3-2), with 8 nucleotides matching TRBD1. The CDR3 totals 14 residues. From germline, CDR1 is LGHDT and CDR2 YNNKEL (reference sequence). J lost 2 bases, V lost 4 bases, and 4 bases had no gene match. CDR3 sequence (DNA): TGTGCCAGCAGCCTCGGGACAGGTCCCTACGAGCAGTACTTC. Translating gives CASSLGTGPYEQYF.

This clone has only one observation. The same CDR3 also results from other DNA sequences found in this sample. V and J are TRBV7-2 and TRBJ2-7; possibly TRBD2 for D (6 bases). This CDR3 comprises 15 residues. Germline CDR1 reads SGHTA; CDR2 reads FQGNSA. Trimming cost V 5 bases and J 2 bases, with 16 bases left between them. CDR3 in amino acids: CASSTKAGEAYEQYF. The CDR3 region has the DNA TGTGCCAGCAGCACCAAAGCGGGCGAAGCCTACGAGCAGTACTTC.

This rearrangement joins TRBV25-1 to TRBJ2-1; a possible D gene is TRBD2 (6 bases). Germline loops: CDR1 MGHDK, CDR2 SYGVNS. V was shortened by 6 bases and J by 6 bases, with 12 bases between the two germline ends. The CDR3 runs to 13 residues. The CDR3 nucleotides read TGTGCCAGCAGGGACTCGGGGGTCAATGAGCAGTTCTTC. This translates into CASRDSGVNEQFF.